These 20 T cell receptor beta chains share one sample of origin, sequenced in a study of human T cells and chemical hapten exposure. Time point noted: patch test 3, about 24 weeks after DPC sensitization. Treatment denoted: therapeutic diphenylcyclopropenone sensitization with weekly scalp DPC. MiXCR, run by TCRdb on the RACE reads, gives a single entry per CDR3 protein. The sample has more than 85,000 distinct CDR3 sequences, 30% to 35% seen once. The sequenced sample was whole blood, obtained in connection with sensitization to the hapten diphenylcyclopropenone (DPC). These receptors were taken from a man aged 40-50 years with alopecia areata. Some clones in this sample may be carry-over from other donors' samples.

The CDR3 nucleotides read TGTGCCAGCAGCCCCAGTGGCGGGAGGGGAAACTCCTACGAGCAGTACTTC. Encoded protein: CASSPSGGRGNSYEQYF. The V call is TRBV9, the J call TRBJ2-7; TRBD2 agrees at 9 bases. V was clipped by 4 bases and J by 0 bases; unmatched bases: 11. This CDR3 is 17 amino acids long. Germline lookup yields CDR1 SGDLS and CDR2 YYNGEE. Combining the CDR3 with reference TRBV9 and TRBJ2-7 gives the whole variable domain DSGVTQTPKHLITATGQRVTLRCSPRSGDLSVYWYQQSLDQGLQFLIQYYNGEERAKGNILERFSAQQFPDLHSELNLSSLELGDSALYFCASSPSGGRGNSYEQYFGPGTRLTVT.

V and J are TRBV12-3 or TRBV12-4 and TRBJ1-5; 8 bases map to TRBD1. The trim removed 5 bases at V and 5 bases at J, leaving 5 bases unmatched. This CDR3 comprises 14 residues. Here the CDR3 DNA reads TGTGCCAGCAGTCCCGTGGACAGGGATCAGCCCCAGCATTTT. Translating it yields CASSPVDRDQPQHF.

As to this clonotype: The conserved phenylalanine or tryptophan is not found at the CDR3 terminus, so this likely reflects a read error. The chain uses TRBV24-1 and TRBJ2-3; possible D gene TRBD2, 5 bases. The CDR3 has 14 residues. Trimming shortened V by 4 bases and J by 6 bases, and 13 bases separated the two germline ends. The V gene's germline CDR1 is KGHDR and CDR2 SFDVKD. CDR3 sequence reads: CATSELGRGDTQYL. CDR3 sequence (DNA): TGTGCCACCAGTGAGTTGGGTCGGGGTGATACGCAGTATTTG.

The chain carries TRBV29-1 and TRBJ1-2, with D unresolved. This CDR3 is 13 amino acids long. The V gene lost 3 bases and the J gene lost 6 bases, with 14 bases spanning the gap. CDR1 and CDR2 from the germline V gene are SQVTM and ANQGSEA. CDR3 DNA: TGCAGCGTTGACCAGTCGCCAGCCCATGGCTACACCTTC. Translation: CSVDQSPAHGYTF.

The V and J genes are TRBV6-2 or TRBV6-3 and TRBJ2-7; 11 bases line up with TRBD2. The junction had 3 bases not matched to a gene; V was cut back by 2 bases and J by 6 bases. CDR1 MNHEY and CDR2 SVGEGT come from the germline V gene. This CDR3 is 14 amino acids long. The CDR3 sequence is CASSYGLAGGEQYV. CDR3 nucleotides: TGTGCCAGCAGTTACGGGCTAGCGGGGGGCGAGCAGTACGTC.

This clonotype was detected only a few times. This chain links TRBV6-5 with TRBJ1-5, with 7 nucleotides matching TRBD1. Germline CDR1 reads MNHEY; CDR2 reads SVGAGI. Unmatched junction bases numbered 9, after V lost 2 bases and J lost 11 bases. The CDR3 consists of 14 residues. The CDR3 reads CASSYGAGGVSQHF. For the CDR3, the DNA is TGTGCCAGCAGTTACGGGGCAGGGGGAGTCTCCCAGCATTTT.

This clonotype was recorded at least ten times. The chain recombines TRBV29-1 with TRBJ2-7; unclear D gene. The CDR3 is made up of 12 amino acids. Germline loops: CDR1 SQVTM, CDR2 ANQGSEA. The V end lost 5 bases, the J end lost 0 bases, and 8 bases lay between the germline ends. CDR3 in amino acids: CSVSARSYEQYF. As DNA, the CDR3 is TGCAGCGTTTCAGCCCGCTCCTACGAGCAGTACTTC.

This clonotype was picked up a small number of times. This sequence joins TRBV29-1 and TRBJ1-1; 12 bases line up with TRBD1. There are 17 residues in the CDR3. Germline CDR1 is SQVTM and CDR2 is ANQGSEA. V lost 8 bases to trimming and J lost 5 bases; unmatched junction nucleotides: 18. The CDR3 reads CSSGVLGTGGGGTEAFF. CDR3 DNA sequence: TGCAGCAGTGGGGTCTTAGGGACAGGGGGCGGAGGAACTGAAGCTTTCTTT.

V usage is TRBV27 and J usage is TRBJ1-4, with TRBD1 matching 7 bases. Trimming cost V 5 bases and J 5 bases; bases outside gene matches: 14. The germline V gene encodes CDR1 MNHEY and CDR2 SMNVEV (reference sequence). The CDR3 is 17 amino acids. For the CDR3, the DNA is TGTGCCAGCAGTCCGATACAGGGGACCCAGGGAAATGAAAAACTGTTTTTT. It is translated as CASSPIQGTQGNEKLFF.

The chain joins TRBV14 to TRBJ2-1, with D perhaps matching TRBD1 (6 bases). The V end was cut by 3 bases, the J end by 4 bases, with 19 bases between. CDR1 and CDR2 (germline): SGHDN, FVKESK. This CDR3 region has 17 residues. This CDR3 reads CASSQTHRVSLYNEQFF. CDR3 DNA sequence: TGTGCCAGCAGCCAGACCCACAGGGTGAGCTTATACAATGAGCAGTTCTTC.

This clonotype turned up a few times. V and J are TRBV29-1 and TRBJ2-3; 9 bases fit TRBD2. The CDR3 covers 15 residues. The germline gives CDR1 SQVTM, CDR2 ANQGSEA. The junction had 9 bases not matched to a gene; V was cut back by 6 bases and J by 2 bases. CDR3 sequence: CSVGRLAALTDTQYF. CDR3 coding DNA: TGCAGCGTCGGGCGACTAGCGGCCCTCACAGATACGCAGTATTTT.

The CDR3 sequence: CAWRKGVDQPQHF. The CDR3 DNA reads as TGTGCCTGGCGGAAGGGGGTCGATCAGCCCCAGCATTTT. This chain links TRBV30 with TRBJ1-5; tentative D call: TRBD1 (6 bases). The ends were cut back, 5 bases at V and 5 bases at J, with 13 bases in the middle. The V gene's germline CDR1 is GTSNPN and CDR2 SVGIG (reference sequence). This CDR3 is built from 13 residues.

The chain combines TRBV27 with TRBJ2-7; D not resolved. Trimming cost V 7 bases and J 2 bases, with 18 bases left between them. The CDR3 is made up of 15 amino acids. Per the germline V gene, CDR1 is MNHEY and CDR2 is SMNVEV (reference sequence). This CDR3 is CASIPPGLEAYEQYV. CDR3 in DNA: TGTGCCAGCATTCCCCCGGGTCTTGAGGCCTACGAGCAGTACGTC.

This clonotype has at least ten counts. The chain links TRBV6-5 to TRBJ2-3; TRBD1 matches 9 bases. CDR1 is MNHEY, CDR2 SVGAGI, per germline. V shed 7 bases and J 2 bases; nucleotides not matched to a gene: 4. The CDR3 runs to 14 residues. In nucleotides, the CDR3 is TGTGCCAGCACGAGACAGGGGGTCACAGATACGCAGTATTTT. Amino acid sequence: CASTRQGVTDTQYF.

The CDR3 is CASSVEATDTQYF. The CDR3 DNA sequence: TGTGCCAGCAGCGTAGAGGCAACAGATACGCAGTATTTT. This chain links TRBV9 with TRBJ2-3; D uncertain. This CDR3 contains 13 residues. Trimming shortened V by 0 bases and J by 3 bases, and 5 bases separated the two germline ends. Germline V gives CDR1 SGDLS, CDR2 YYNGEE.

This clonotype was counted between two and nine times. This chain links TRBV20-1 with TRBJ2-3, with D perhaps TRBD2 (5 bases). Germline V gives CDR1 DFQATT, CDR2 SNEGSKA (reference sequence). This CDR3 region has 18 residues. The V gene lost 0 bases and the J gene lost 0 bases, with 19 bases spanning the gap. The CDR3 is CSARDDSERLSSTDTQYF. The CDR3 DNA sequence: TGCAGTGCTAGAGATGATAGCGAAAGACTCTCTAGCACAGATACGCAGTATTTT.

A few counts support this clonotype. The CDR3 loop reads CASRTTGVETQYF. The CDR3 DNA reads TGTGCCAGCAGAACGACAGGGGTGGAGACCCAGTACTTC. This rearrangement joins TRBV6-2 or TRBV6-3 to TRBJ2-5; 8 bases are shared with TRBD1. V was clipped by 6 bases and J by 5 bases; unmatched bases: 5. The CDR3 loop spans 13 amino acids. In germline, CDR1 is MNHEY, CDR2 SVGEGT.

This clonotype was detected only a few times. The genes are TRBV12-3 or TRBV12-4 and TRBJ2-3, with a tentative D call TRBD2 (6 bases). Trimming stripped 4 bases from V and 4 bases from J, with 15 bases between. CDR3 length: 15 residues. In nucleotides, the CDR3 is TGTGCCAGCAGTTCCTCACTAGCTATCTCAGATACGCAGTATTTT. This sequence encodes CASSSSLAISDTQYF.

J is TRBJ2-7 and V is TRBV4-1; D possibly matches TRBD1 or TRBD2 (6 bases each). This CDR3 is built from 14 residues. V shed 5 bases and J shed 4 bases, with 15 bases lying between them. Germline V CDR1 and CDR2: MGHRA, YSYEKL. The CDR3, as DNA: TGCGCCAGCAGCGCGTTGCAAGGGGGGTACGAGCAGTACTTC. This gives the protein CASSALQGGYEQYF.

V gene TRBV6-1 combines with J gene TRBJ1-4, with a possible D match to TRBD1 (6 bases). V lost 7 bases to trimming and J lost 8 bases, with 17 bases between them. There are 14 residues in the CDR3. Germline V gives CDR1 MNHNS, CDR2 SASEGT. The CDR3 protein is CASIAQGIGEKLFF. CDR3 coding DNA: TGTGCCAGCATCGCACAGGGTATTGGGGAAAAACTGTTTTTT.